A single sample is the source of the 17 T cell receptor beta chains below, sequenced in a study of T cells in localized non-small cell lung cancer. Libraries were prepared by immunoSEQ multiplex PCR; TCRdb keeps only in-frame clonotypes and omits some of them. The sample contains more than 1,000 clones, 20% to 25% of which appear only once. Sequenced material: normal lung tissue next to the tumor, taken before any cancer treatment. The receptors derive from a man aged 35 to 69 with stage III squamous cell lung carcinoma.

This chain connects TRBV6-8 to TRBJ1-2; the match to TRBD1 covers 8 bases. J gave up 4 bases and V 6 bases, and 4 bases lay outside the gene matches. The CDR3 length is 13 residues. In germline, CDR1 is MNHGY, CDR2 SAAAGT. For the CDR3, the DNA is TGTGCCAGCAGGGAAACAGGGGGCTATGGCTACACCTTC. Translated: CASRETGGYGYTF.

The V gene is TRBV5-1, the J gene TRBJ1-1; TRBD1 might be the D (6 bases). Trimming cost V 4 bases and J 1 base, with 14 bases left between them. The CDR3 length is 15 residues. The germline gives CDR1 SGHRS, CDR2 YFSETQ. The CDR3 bases are TGCGCCAGCAGCCCGGACAGAGAACCGAACACTGAAGCTTTCTTT. Translating gives CASSPDREPNTEAFF.

By sample share, this clone is large. The chain employs TRBV28 and TRBJ1-5; D may be TRBD1 (5 bases). Germline V gives CDR1 MDHEN, CDR2 SYDVKM. CDR3 length equals 15 residues. Trimming stripped 7 bases from V and 6 bases from J, with 19 bases between. CDR3 amino acids: CASTPLIGAAQPQHF. The CDR3 DNA reads TGTGCCAGCACCCCGCTTATCGGGGCCGCTCAGCCCCAGCATTTT.

The V call is TRBV23-1, the J call TRBJ1-2, with D unclear. TRBV23-1 is an ORF, with its function uncertain. Trimming left V 6 bases short and J 8 bases short, with 16 bases between. The CDR3 consists of 13 residues. The CDR3 region has the DNA TGCGCCAGCAGCTTGGGAGTGGGAGGAGGCTACACCTTC. The encoded protein is CASSLGVGGGYTF.

By sample fraction, this clone is large. CDR3 sequence (DNA): TGTGCCAACGCGTTCCAGGGTCTGAGGGGCTACACCTTC. Protein product: CANAFQGLRGYTF. The chain joins TRBV6-8 to TRBJ1-2, with D maybe TRBD1 (5 bases). Trimming took 10 bases from V and 8 from J, leaving 20 bases between them. The length of the CDR3 is 13 residues. The V gene's germline CDR1 is MNHGY and CDR2 SAAAGT.

The rearrangement uses TRBV11-3 and TRBJ1-1; TRBD1 agrees at 8 bases. The CDR3 is 15 amino acids. Germline V gives CDR1 SGHNT, CDR2 YENEEA. The J segment lost 5 bases and the V segment lost 3 bases, leaving 8 bases of the junction unmatched. The CDR3 spells CASSLADRGGTEAFF. Written as DNA, the CDR3 is TGTGCCAGCAGCTTGGCCGACAGGGGCGGTACTGAAGCTTTCTTT.

CDR3 DNA: TGCGCCAGCAGCCAAGATTTGGGACCCCCCTACGAGCAGTACTTC. It specifies CASSQDLGPPYEQYF. This rearrangement joins TRBV4-1 to TRBJ2-7; D may match TRBD1 or TRBD2 (5 bases each). CDR1 and CDR2 (germline): MGHRA, YSYEKL. This CDR3 is 15 amino acids long. V lost 0 bases, J lost 2 bases, and 11 bases lay in between.

In its sample, this clone ranks as medium-sized. The chain has TRBV1 and TRBJ1-1; TRBD1, the table's D call, lacks a check against the DNA. TRBV1 counts as a pseudogene. The CDR3 is 15 residues long. The CDR3 spells CASSQDFQGWAEAFF. The CDR3 nucleotides read TGCGCCAGCAGCCAAGATTTTCAGGGGTGGGCTGAAGCTTTCTTT.

By share, this clone ranks as large. The V and J genes are TRBV9 and TRBJ1-3, with D unresolved. Per the germline V gene, CDR1 is SGDLS and CDR2 is YYNGEE. This CDR3 comprises 13 residues. V was cut by 6 bases and J by 3 bases, with 10 bases left in between. In nucleotides, the CDR3 is TGTGCCAGCACCCGGGAGGGTGGAAACACCATATATTTT. It specifies CASTREGGNTIYF.

The chain employs TRBV19 and TRBJ1-2; D unresolved. V shed 5 bases and J shed 2 bases, with 12 bases lying between them. Germline V gene sequence: CDR1 LNHDA, CDR2 SQIVND (reference sequence). CDR3 length equals 14 residues. The CDR3 DNA is TGTGCCAGTAGTCCCGACATAGGGAACTATGGCTACACCTTC. Translated: CASSPDIGNYGYTF.

Only a few counts were recorded for this clone. V gene TRBV7-2 combines with J gene TRBJ2-1; D ambiguous. Germline loops: CDR1 SGHTA, CDR2 FQGNSA. CDR3 size: 13 residues. Trimming left V 2 bases short and J 5 bases short, with 7 bases between. CDR3 bases: TGTGCCAGCAGCTTATTTTCGGACAATGAGCAGTTCTTC. This encodes CASSLFSDNEQFF.

The gene calls are TRBV6-8 and TRBJ2-5, with 8 nucleotides matching TRBD1. The CDR3 is 16 residues long. Germline values: CDR1 MNHGY, CDR2 SAAAGT. With V trimmed by 0 bases and J by 5 bases, 8 bases remained unmatched. As DNA, the CDR3 is TGTGCCAGCAGTTACTCGTTCGGGACAGGTGGGGAGACCCAGTACTTC. Its translation is CASSYSFGTGGETQYF.

The sample holds a few counts of this clone. The chain carries TRBV30 and TRBJ1-1; no reliable D call. The germline V gene has CDR1 GTSNPN and CDR2 SVGIG (reference sequence). V was shortened by 6 bases and J by 0 bases, with 5 bases between the two germline ends. This CDR3 region has 11 residues. Written as DNA, the CDR3 is TGTGCCTGTTTCATGAACACTGAAGCTTTCTTT. This sequence encodes CACFMNTEAFF.

The chain recombines TRBV11-3 with TRBJ1-1, with D possibly being TRBD1 (6 bases). Germline-derived CDR1 and CDR2 are SGHNT and YENEEA. Trimming removed 2 bases at V and 1 base at J, with 11 bases between. This CDR3 has 15 residues. The CDR3 nucleotides read TGTGCCAGCAGCTTACGGGGGGCACCGAACACTGAAGCTTTCTTT. Translated, it gives CASSLRGAPNTEAFF.

This clone is judged hyperexpanded (1% or more). The chain has TRBV11-3 and TRBJ1-1; a possible D gene is TRBD1 (6 bases). This CDR3 has 15 residues. V was clipped by 5 bases and J by 1 base, with 14 bases between them. The germline V gene has CDR1 SGHNT and CDR2 YENEEA. CDR3 in amino acids: CASSHDGQPNTEAFF. The CDR3 nucleotides read TGTGCCAGCAGCCACGACGGACAGCCGAACACTGAAGCTTTCTTT.

In this sample, this clone turned up a few times. The gene calls are TRBV15 and TRBJ1-5, with D possibly TRBD1 on 6 matching bases. Per the germline V gene, CDR1 is LNHNV and CDR2 is YYDKDF (reference sequence). This CDR3 is 15 amino acids long. V dropped 0 bases and J dropped 7 bases, with 13 bases sitting between them. CDR3 loop: CATSRESAGVQPQHF. In DNA form, the CDR3 reads TGTGCCACCAGCAGAGAATCGGCAGGGGTACAGCCCCAGCATTTT.

V gene TRBV9 combines with J gene TRBJ1-4, with D uncertain. V was pared by 0 bases and J by 8 bases, with 14 bases between. This CDR3 has 15 amino acids. The germline V gene has CDR1 SGDLS and CDR2 YYNGEE. The CDR3 DNA reads as TGTGCCAGCAGCGTAGCTGGTGGGGTAGGGGAAAAACTGTTTTTT. Its protein product is CASSVAGGVGEKLFF.